These 15 T cell receptor beta chains originate from one sample sequenced in a study of blood T cell repertoires in COVID-19. Profiling relied on immunoSEQ multiplex PCR, and the TCRdb table lists in-frame clones only, not all of them. The table includes 70,000 or so clones, 70% to 80% detected once. The source material was peripheral blood. The source of these receptors is a man between 65 and 80 years old with acute or convalescent COVID-19.

This clone was counted once. The chain's CDR3 is CASSSPTSGSRETQYF. CDR3 DNA sequence: TGTGCCAGCAGCTCCCCGACTAGCGGGAGTAGAGAGACCCAGTACTTC. The chain recombines TRBV11-1 with TRBJ2-5, with TRBD2 matching over 12 bases. V was pared by 4 bases and J by 4 bases, with 7 bases of the junction left unmatched. The CDR3 is made up of 16 amino acids. Germline assignment: CDR1 SGHAT and CDR2 FQDESV (reference sequence).

This clone has just one count. The rearrangement uses TRBV7-8 and TRBJ2-5; a weak D match, TRBD2 (7 bases). The CDR3 consists of 15 residues. Germline V gene data show CDR1 as SGHVS and CDR2 as FQNEAQ. V lost 1 base and J 2 bases, leaving 11 bases between the germline ends. CDR3 sequence reads: CASSLVGGGQETQYF. CDR3 coding DNA: TGTGCCAGCAGCTTAGTAGGGGGGGGACAAGAGACCCAGTACTTC. Variable domain in full (rest from reference TRBV7-8 and TRBJ2-5): GAGVSQSPRYKVAKRGQDVALRCDPISGHVSLFWYQQALGQGPEFLTYFQNEAQLDKSGLPSDRFFAERPEGSVSTLKIQRTQQEDSAVYLCASSLVGGGQETQYFGPGTRLLVL.

This clone came up once. The V and J genes are TRBV12-3 or TRBV12-4 and TRBJ2-5; D gene unclear. The length of the CDR3 is 13 residues. The V gene lost 1 base and the J gene lost 5 bases, with 8 bases spanning the gap. CDR3 nucleotides: TGTGCCAGCAGTTTAGGCACGACTGAGACCCAGTACTTC. Amino acids: CASSLGTTETQYF.

Comment on this clone: The sample contains more than one DNA sequence encoding this CDR3. The V and J genes are TRBV27 and TRBJ1-4; D gene unclear. Germline assignment: CDR1 MNHEY and CDR2 SMNVEV (reference sequence). The CDR3 spans 14 residues. V was trimmed by 3 bases and J by 5 bases, leaving 10 bases between them. The CDR3: CASSFGQANEKLFF. The CDR3 region has the DNA TGTGCCAGCAGTTTCGGCCAGGCAAATGAAAAACTGTTTTTT.

The chain links TRBV29-1 to TRBJ1-3; perhaps TRBD1 as D (5 bases). Germline CDR1 reads SQVTM; CDR2 reads ANQGSEA. The CDR3 sequence is 14 residues long. V was shortened by 7 bases and J by 0 bases, with 13 bases between the two germline ends. The CDR3 bases are TGCAGCGGGACACGGTCGCTCTCTGGAAACACCATATATTTT. This encodes CSGTRSLSGNTIYF.

In DNA, the CDR3 is TGTGCCAGCAGCCTTACAGGGAACTCTGGAAACACCATATATTTT. Its protein is CASSLTGNSGNTIYF. The V call is TRBV7-8, the J call TRBJ1-3; perhaps TRBD1 as D (6 bases). This CDR3 has 15 amino acids. Germline CDR1 is SGHVS and CDR2 is FQNEAQ. The V end lost 5 bases, the J end lost 0 bases, and 11 bases lay between the germline ends.

The V gene is TRBV5-4, the J gene TRBJ2-1, with TRBD2 matching 10 bases. The CDR3 spans 17 residues. Germline CDR1 and CDR2: SGHNT and YYREEE (reference sequence). V was pared by 4 bases and J by 6 bases, with 13 bases of the junction left unmatched. The CDR3 sequence is CASSAGKSGRALNEQFF. The CDR3 DNA follows: TGTGCCAGCAGCGCCGGGAAAAGCGGGAGGGCCCTCAATGAGCAGTTCTTC.

The chain uses TRBV2 and TRBJ1-4; D perhaps matches TRBD1 (6 bases). The V gene's germline CDR1 is SNHLY and CDR2 FYNNEI. V was shortened by 5 bases and J by 4 bases, with 14 bases between the two germline ends. The CDR3 contains 15 residues. This CDR3 is CASSPDGQHNEKLFF. CDR3 DNA: TGTGCCAGCAGTCCAGACGGACAGCATAATGAAAAACTGTTTTTT.

The V and J genes are TRBV2 and TRBJ1-6, with a possible D match to TRBD1 (6 bases). Germline V gene sequence: CDR1 SNHLY, CDR2 FYNNEI. V was clipped by 5 bases and J by 8 bases, with 13 bases between them. The CDR3 runs 14 residues. The CDR3 DNA follows: TGTGCCAGCAGTACGAACAGGGATTATTCACCCCTCCACTTT. Amino acids: CASSTNRDYSPLHF.

The chain has TRBV11-2 and TRBJ1-2; a possible D gene is TRBD1 (6 bases). The CDR3 totals 13 residues. The V gene's germline CDR1 is SGHAT and CDR2 FQNNGV. The V end lost 1 base, the J end lost 8 bases, and 11 bases lay between the germline ends. The CDR3, as DNA: TGTGCCAGCAGCTTAGTTGCAGGGGCGGGCTACACCTTC. The encoded protein is CASSLVAGAGYTF.

The rearrangement joins TRBV27 to TRBJ1-1; TRBD1 aligns across 8 bases. With 3 bases clipped from V and 4 bases from J, the junction kept 7 bases outside the gene matches. Germline CDR1 reads MNHEY; CDR2 reads SMNVEV (reference sequence). The CDR3 spans 15 residues. The DNA of the CDR3 is TGTGCCAGCAGTTTGAGGACAGGGCAAGGCACTGAAGCTTTCTTT. Translated, it gives CASSLRTGQGTEAFF.

The chain combines TRBV19 with TRBJ2-1; TRBD2 is a possible D gene (5 bases). V shed 3 bases and J shed 3 bases, with 15 bases lying between them. In germline, CDR1 is LNHDA, CDR2 SQIVND (reference sequence). The CDR3 is 16 amino acids. CDR3 bases: TGTGCCAGTAGTATGCTGCAAGCGGACTTCTACAATGAGCAGTTCTTC. Translation: CASSMLQADFYNEQFF.

The chain recombines TRBV2 with TRBJ1-5; 9 bases fit TRBD1. There are 15 residues in the CDR3. Germline V gene lookup returns CDR1 SNHLY and CDR2 FYNNEI. With 6 bases clipped from V and 4 bases from J, the junction kept 7 bases outside the gene matches. CDR3 DNA: TGTGCCAGCAGCTTAGGGGACAGGGAAAATCAGCCCCAGCATTTT. Translated, it gives CASSLGDRENQPQHF.

This chain uses TRBV10-3 with TRBJ2-7; TRBD2 aligns across 9 bases. In germline, CDR1 is ENHRY, CDR2 SYGVKD. The ends lost 10 bases at V and 2 bases at J; junction bases unmatched: 9. The CDR3 is 14 amino acids. In DNA, the CDR3 is TGTGCCACGACCCAACTAGCGGGCACCTACGAGCAGTACTTC. As protein: CATTQLAGTYEQYF.

This rearrangement joins TRBV3-1 (or the pseudogene TRBV3-2) to TRBJ2-1; perhaps TRBD2 as D (5 bases). Germline V lookup: CDR1 LGHDT, CDR2 YNNKEL (reference sequence). The germline V and J ends were trimmed by 0 bases and 10 bases, with 7 bases remaining between them. This CDR3 has 12 amino acids. The CDR3 DNA reads TGTGCCAGCAGCCAAGATAGCGTGGAGCAGTTCTTC. Its translation: CASSQDSVEQFF.